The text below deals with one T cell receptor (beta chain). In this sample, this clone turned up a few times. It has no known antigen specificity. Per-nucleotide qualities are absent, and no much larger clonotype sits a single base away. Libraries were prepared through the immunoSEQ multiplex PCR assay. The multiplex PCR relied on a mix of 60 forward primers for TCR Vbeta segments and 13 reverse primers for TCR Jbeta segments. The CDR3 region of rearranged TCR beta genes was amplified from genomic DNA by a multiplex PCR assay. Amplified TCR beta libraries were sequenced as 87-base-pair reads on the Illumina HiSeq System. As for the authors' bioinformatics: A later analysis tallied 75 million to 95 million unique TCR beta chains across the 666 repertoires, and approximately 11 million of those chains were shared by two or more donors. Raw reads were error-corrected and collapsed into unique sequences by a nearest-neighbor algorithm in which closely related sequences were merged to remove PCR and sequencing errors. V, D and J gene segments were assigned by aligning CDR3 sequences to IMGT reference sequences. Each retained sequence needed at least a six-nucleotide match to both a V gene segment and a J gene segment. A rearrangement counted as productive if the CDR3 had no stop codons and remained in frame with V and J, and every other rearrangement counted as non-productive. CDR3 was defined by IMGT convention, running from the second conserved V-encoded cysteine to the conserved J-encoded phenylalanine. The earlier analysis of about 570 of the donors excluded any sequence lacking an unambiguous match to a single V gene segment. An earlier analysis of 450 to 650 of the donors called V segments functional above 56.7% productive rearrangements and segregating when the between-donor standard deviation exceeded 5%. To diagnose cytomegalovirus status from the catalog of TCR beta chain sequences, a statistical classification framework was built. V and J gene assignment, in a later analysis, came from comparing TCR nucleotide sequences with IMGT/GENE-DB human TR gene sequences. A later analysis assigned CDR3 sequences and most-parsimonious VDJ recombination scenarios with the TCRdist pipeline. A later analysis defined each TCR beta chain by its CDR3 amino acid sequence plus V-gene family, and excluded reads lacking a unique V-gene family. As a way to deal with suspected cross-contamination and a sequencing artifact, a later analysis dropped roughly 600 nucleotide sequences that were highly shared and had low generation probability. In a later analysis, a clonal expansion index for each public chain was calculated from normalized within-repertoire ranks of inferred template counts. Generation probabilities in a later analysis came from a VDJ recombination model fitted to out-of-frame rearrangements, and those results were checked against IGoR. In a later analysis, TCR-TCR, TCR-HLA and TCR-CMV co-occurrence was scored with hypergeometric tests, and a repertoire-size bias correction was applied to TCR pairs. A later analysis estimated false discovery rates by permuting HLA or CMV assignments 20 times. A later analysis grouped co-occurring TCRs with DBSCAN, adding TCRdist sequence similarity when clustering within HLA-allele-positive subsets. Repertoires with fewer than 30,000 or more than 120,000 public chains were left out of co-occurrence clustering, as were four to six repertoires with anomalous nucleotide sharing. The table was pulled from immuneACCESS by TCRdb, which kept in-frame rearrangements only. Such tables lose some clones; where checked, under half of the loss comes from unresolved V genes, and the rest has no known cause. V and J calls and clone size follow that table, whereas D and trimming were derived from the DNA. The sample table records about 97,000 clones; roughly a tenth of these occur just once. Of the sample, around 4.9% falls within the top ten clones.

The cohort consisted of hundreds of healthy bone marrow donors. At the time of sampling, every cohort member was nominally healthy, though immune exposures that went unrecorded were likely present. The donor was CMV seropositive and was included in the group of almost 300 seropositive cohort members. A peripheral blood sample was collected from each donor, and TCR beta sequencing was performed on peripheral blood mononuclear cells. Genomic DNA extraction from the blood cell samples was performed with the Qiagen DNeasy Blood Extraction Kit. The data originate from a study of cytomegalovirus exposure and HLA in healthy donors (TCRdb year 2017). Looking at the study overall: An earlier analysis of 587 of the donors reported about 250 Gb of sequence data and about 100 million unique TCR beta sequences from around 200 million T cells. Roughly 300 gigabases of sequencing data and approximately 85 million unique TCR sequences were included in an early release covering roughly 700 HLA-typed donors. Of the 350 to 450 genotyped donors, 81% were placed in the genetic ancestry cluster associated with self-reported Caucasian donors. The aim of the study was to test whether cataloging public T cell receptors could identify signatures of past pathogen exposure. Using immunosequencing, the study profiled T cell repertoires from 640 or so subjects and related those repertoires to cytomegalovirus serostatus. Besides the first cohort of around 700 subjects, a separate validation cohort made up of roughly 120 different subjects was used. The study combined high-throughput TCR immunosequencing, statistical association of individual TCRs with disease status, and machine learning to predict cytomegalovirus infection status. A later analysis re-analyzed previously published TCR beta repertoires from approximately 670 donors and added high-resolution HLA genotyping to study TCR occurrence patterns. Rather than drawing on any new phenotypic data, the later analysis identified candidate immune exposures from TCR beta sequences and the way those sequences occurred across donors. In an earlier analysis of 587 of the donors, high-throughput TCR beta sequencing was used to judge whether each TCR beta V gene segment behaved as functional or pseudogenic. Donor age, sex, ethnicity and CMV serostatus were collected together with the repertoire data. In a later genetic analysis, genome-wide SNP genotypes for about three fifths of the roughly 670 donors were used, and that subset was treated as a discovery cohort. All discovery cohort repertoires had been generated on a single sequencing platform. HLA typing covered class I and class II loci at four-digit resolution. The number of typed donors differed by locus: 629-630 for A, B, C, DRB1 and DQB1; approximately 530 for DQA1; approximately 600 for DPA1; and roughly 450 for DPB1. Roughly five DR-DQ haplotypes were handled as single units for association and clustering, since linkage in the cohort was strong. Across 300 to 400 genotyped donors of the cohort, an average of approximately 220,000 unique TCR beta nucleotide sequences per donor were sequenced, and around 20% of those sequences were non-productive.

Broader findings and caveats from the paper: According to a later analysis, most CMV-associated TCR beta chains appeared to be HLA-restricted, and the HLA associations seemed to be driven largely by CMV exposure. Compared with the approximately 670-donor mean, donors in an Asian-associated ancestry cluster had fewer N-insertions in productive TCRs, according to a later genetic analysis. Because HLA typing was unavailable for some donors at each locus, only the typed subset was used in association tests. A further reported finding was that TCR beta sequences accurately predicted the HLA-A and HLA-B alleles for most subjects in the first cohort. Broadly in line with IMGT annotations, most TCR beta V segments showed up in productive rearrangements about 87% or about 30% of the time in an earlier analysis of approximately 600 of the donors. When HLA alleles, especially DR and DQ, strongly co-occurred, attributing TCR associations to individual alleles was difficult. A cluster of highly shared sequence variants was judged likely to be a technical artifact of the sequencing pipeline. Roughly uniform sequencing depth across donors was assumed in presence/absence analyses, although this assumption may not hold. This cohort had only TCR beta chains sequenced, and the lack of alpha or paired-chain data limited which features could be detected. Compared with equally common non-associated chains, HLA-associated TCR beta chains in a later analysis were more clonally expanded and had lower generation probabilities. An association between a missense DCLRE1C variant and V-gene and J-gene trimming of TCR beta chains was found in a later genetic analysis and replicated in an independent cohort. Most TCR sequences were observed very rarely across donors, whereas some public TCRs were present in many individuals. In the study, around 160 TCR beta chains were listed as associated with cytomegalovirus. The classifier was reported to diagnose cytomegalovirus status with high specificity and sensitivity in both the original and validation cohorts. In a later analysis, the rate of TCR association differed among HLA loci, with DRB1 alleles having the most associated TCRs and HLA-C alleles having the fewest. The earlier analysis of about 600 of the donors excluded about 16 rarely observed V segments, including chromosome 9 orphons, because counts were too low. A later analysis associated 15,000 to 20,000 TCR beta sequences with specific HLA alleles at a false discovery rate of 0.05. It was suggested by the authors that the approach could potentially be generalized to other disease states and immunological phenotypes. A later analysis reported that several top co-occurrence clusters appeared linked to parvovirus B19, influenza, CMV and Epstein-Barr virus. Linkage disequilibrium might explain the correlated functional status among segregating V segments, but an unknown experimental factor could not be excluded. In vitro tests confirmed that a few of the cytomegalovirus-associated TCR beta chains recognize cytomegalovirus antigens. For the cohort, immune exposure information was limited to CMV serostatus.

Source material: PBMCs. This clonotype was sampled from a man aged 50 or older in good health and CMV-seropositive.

The CDR3 amino acid sequence is: CASSAPGQVDEKLFF. The base sequence is TGTGCCAGTAGTGCCCCGGGACAAGTTGACGAAAAACTGTTTTTT. The receptor chain draws on TRBV19 and TRBJ1-4; TRBD1 is possibly the D segment (6 matching bases). CDR3 length: 15 amino acids, cysteine to phenylalanine. Only the CDR3 region is kept as DNA, spanning 45 bases read in frame from base 1. The germline V gene (reference sequence) specifies LNHDA as CDR1 and SQIVND as CDR2. Deletion took 5 bases off V and 8 bases off J, with a span of 18 bases between the germline ends. Full variable domain (CDR3 extended with the reference TRBV19 and TRBJ1-4 proteins): DGGITQSPKYLFRKEGQNVTLSCEQNLNHDAMYWYRQDPGQGLRLIYYSQIVNDFQKGDIAEGYSVSREKKESFPLTVTSAQKNPTAFYLCASSAPGQVDEKLFFGSGTQLSVL.